A selection of T cell receptor beta chains follows, all from one sample in a study of cytomegalovirus exposure and HLA in healthy donors. Sequencing used immunoSEQ multiplex PCR; TCRdb keeps in-frame clones, though not all of them. The table lists around 190,000 clones, around four fifths of them singletons. Sequencing was carried out using PBMCs. All receptors derive from a woman in her thirties or forties in good health and CMV-seronegative. CDR3s include the opening cysteine and the closing phenylalanine or tryptophan. The D gene is left open where the match is weak. Clone size is shown for a subset of rows, as once, few, many or a class of expanded clone.

j_call,d_call,v_call,clone_size,cdr3_aa,cdr3_nt
TRBJ1-1,-,TRBV6-1,-,CALGGYVRGNTEAFF,TGTGCCTTAGGGGGTTACGTCCGGGGGAACACTGAAGCTTTCTTT
TRBJ1-2,-,TRBV5-1,few,CASKGDFYGYTF,TGCGCCAGCAAAGGGGATTTCTATGGCTACACCTTC
TRBJ1-5,-,TRBV4-2,-,CASSQKSTGGISNQPQHF,TGTGCCAGCAGCCAAAAAAGCACGGGCGGGATTAGCAATCAGCCCCAGCATTTT
TRBJ1-3,-,TRBV7-2,-,CASSRQLSGNTIYF,TGTGCCAGCAGCCGACAGTTGTCTGGAAACACCATATATTTT
TRBJ1-3,-,TRBV5-1,-,CASRLSANSGNTIYF,TGCGCCAGCAGACTTTCAGCGAACTCTGGAAACACCATATATTTT
TRBJ1-4,TRBD1,TRBV19,-,CASSVGGMTGGEKLFF,TGTGCCAGTAGCGTCGGCGGTATGACAGGGGGGGAAAAACTGTTTTTT
TRBJ1-1,-,TRBV7-8,once,CASSLVAGNTEAFF,TGTGCCAGCAGCTTAGTGGCTGGGAACACTGAAGCTTTCTTT
TRBJ2-1,TRBD2,TRBV6-5,-,CASGNPSGTGNEQFF,TGTGCCAGCGGCAACCCTAGCGGGACCGGTAATGAGCAGTTCTTC
TRBJ2-3,-,TRBV7-2,-,CASSLRGAGGTDTQYF,TGTGCCAGCAGCCTTAGGGGGGCGGGAGGCACAGATACGCAGTATTTT
TRBJ1-2,-,TRBV27,-,CASSLSWEVFRYGYTF,TGTGCCAGCAGTTTATCGTGGGAGGTTTTCCGCTATGGCTACACCTTC
TRBJ2-2,-,TRBV2,-,CASTSTQSTGELFF,TGTGCCAGCACCAGCACACAGAGCACCGGGGAGCTGTTTTTT
TRBJ1-2,-,TRBV2,-,CASSVGGRNYGYTF,TGTGCCAGCAGTGTGGGTGGCAGGAACTATGGCTACACCTTC
TRBJ1-1,-,TRBV7-3,-,CASSLTRGNTEAFF,TGTGCCAGCAGCTTAACAAGGGGGAACACTGAAGCTTTCTTT
TRBJ1-1,-,TRBV7-8,few,CASSLPGPGRGNTEAFF,TGTGCCAGCAGCTTACCCGGACCAGGACGGGGGAACACTGAAGCTTTCTTT
TRBJ2-7,-,TRBV10-2,-,CASRTGQLVGALYEQYF,TGCGCCAGCAGAACGGGACAACTTGTCGGGGCTCTTTACGAGCAGTACTTC
TRBJ1-1,TRBD1,TRBV11-3,-,CASRQGVPNTKAFF,TGTGCCAGCAGGCAGGGGGTTCCGAACACTAAAGCTTTCTTT
TRBJ2-7,-,TRBV13,-,CASSVSASEQYF,TGTGCCAGCAGCGTGAGTGCGAGCGAGCAGTACTTC
TRBJ1-5,-,TRBV6-5,-,CASGKRDNQPQHF,TGTGCCAGCGGGAAGAGGGACAATCAGCCCCAGCATTTT
TRBJ1-2,TRBD1,TRBV10-3,-,CAISVDREDGYTF,TGTGCCATCAGCGTGGACAGGGAGGATGGCTACACCTTC
TRBJ1-4,-,TRBV28,-,CASRGATNEKLFF,TGTGCCAGCCGCGGCGCAACTAATGAAAAACTGTTTTTT
TRBJ1-1,-,TRBV18,once,CASSPSPNTEAFF,TGTGCCAGCTCCCCCAGTCCCAACACTGAAGCTTTCTTT
TRBJ2-1,-,TRBV7-2,-,CASSLRWNEQFF,TGTGCCAGCAGCTTACGGTGGAATGAGCAGTTCTTC
TRBJ1-1,TRBD1,TRBV10-3,-,CAIADRGGTEAFF,TGTGCCATCGCCGACAGGGGAGGAACTGAAGCTTTCTTT
TRBJ2-7,TRBD2,TRBV6-6,once,CASNPTAGVEQYF,TGTGCCAGCAATCCTACAGCGGGAGTCGAGCAGTACTTC
TRBJ1-1,TRBD1,TRBV9,-,CASSDRDRNTEAFF,TGTGCCAGCAGCGACCGGGACAGGAACACTGAAGCTTTCTTT
TRBJ1-1,TRBD1,TRBV19,few,CASRGDRRNTEAFF,TGTGCCAGTAGAGGGGACAGGAGGAACACTGAAGCTTTCTTT
TRBJ1-2,-,TRBV2,-,CASGGNYGYTF,TGTGCCAGCGGGGGGAACTATGGCTACACCTTC
TRBJ2-1,-,TRBV7-2,-,CASSLQGRVNNEQFF,TGTGCCAGCAGCTTACAGGGCAGGGTTAACAATGAGCAGTTCTTC
TRBJ2-7,-,TRBV7-2,-,CASSSDRAGYF,TGTGCCAGCAGCTCTGACCGCGCGGGGTACTTC
TRBJ1-3,-,TRBV5-1,-,CASGPVWGGNGNTIYF,TGCGCCAGCGGACCGGTCTGGGGGGGAAACGGAAACACCATATATTTT
TRBJ1-1,TRBD1,TRBV5-1,few,CASSSTGVTEAFF,TGCGCCAGCAGCTCCACAGGGGTTACTGAAGCTTTCTTT
TRBJ1-2,-,TRBV5-5,-,CASSLLGRDTYGYTF,TGTGCCAGCAGCTTGCTCGGCAGGGACACCTATGGCTACACCTTC
TRBJ2-1,TRBD1,TRBV10-2,-,CASIGSGRQGYNEQFF,TGCGCCAGCATTGGGTCAGGCAGACAGGGGTACAATGAGCAGTTCTTC